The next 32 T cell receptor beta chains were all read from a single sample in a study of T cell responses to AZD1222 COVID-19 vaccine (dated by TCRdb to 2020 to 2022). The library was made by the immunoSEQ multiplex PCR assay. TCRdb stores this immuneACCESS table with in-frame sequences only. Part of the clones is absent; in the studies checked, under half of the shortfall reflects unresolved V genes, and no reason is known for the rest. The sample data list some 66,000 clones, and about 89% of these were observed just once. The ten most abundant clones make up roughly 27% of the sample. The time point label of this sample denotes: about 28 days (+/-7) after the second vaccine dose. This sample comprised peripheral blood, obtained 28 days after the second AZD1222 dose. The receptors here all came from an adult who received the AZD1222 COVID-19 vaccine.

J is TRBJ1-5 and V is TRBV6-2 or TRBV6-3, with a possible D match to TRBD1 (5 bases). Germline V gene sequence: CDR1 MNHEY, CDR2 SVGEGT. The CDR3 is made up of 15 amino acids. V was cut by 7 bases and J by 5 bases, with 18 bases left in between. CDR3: CASTPDSRSHQPQHF. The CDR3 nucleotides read TGTGCCAGCACCCCCGACAGTCGGTCTCATCAGCCCCAGCATTTT.

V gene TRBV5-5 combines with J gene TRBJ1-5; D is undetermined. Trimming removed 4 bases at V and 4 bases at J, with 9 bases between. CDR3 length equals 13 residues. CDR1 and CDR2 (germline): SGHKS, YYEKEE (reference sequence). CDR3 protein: CASSRTVNQPQHF. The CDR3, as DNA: TGTGCCAGCAGCCGGACGGTGAATCAGCCCCAGCATTTT.

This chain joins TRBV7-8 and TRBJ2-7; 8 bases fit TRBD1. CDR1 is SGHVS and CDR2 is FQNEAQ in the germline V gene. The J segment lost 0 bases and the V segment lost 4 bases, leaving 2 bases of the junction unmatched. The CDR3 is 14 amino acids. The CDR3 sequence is CASSWTGPSYEQYF. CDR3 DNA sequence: TGTGCCAGCAGCTGGACAGGGCCCTCCTACGAGCAGTACTTC.

Written as DNA, the CDR3 is TGTGCCACCAGCAGAGATCCGGTGTCCTACGAGCAGTACTTC. Translated: CATSRDPVSYEQYF. The J gene is TRBJ2-7, the V gene TRBV15; D remains unclear. The germline V and J ends were trimmed by 0 bases and 1 base, with 7 bases remaining between them. The CDR3 runs 14 residues. Looked up from germline, CDR1 is LNHNV and CDR2 is YYDKDF (reference sequence).

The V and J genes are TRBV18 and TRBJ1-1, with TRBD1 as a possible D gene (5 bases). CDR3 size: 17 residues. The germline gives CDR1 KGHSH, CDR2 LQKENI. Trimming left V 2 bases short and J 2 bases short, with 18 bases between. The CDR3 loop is CASSPIRAGLQNTEAFF. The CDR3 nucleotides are TGTGCCAGCTCACCAATCAGGGCGGGACTACAAAACACTGAAGCTTTCTTT.

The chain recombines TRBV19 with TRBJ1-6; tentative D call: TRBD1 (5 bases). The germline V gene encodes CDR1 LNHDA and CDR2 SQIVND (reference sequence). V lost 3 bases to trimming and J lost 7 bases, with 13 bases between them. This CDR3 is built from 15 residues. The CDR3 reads CASSIKGTGNSPLHF. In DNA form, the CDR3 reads TGTGCCAGTAGTATCAAGGGGACGGGGAATTCACCCCTCCACTTT. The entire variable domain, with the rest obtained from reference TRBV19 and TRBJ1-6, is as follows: DGGITQSPKYLFRKEGQNVTLSCEQNLNHDAMYWYRQDPGQGLRLIYYSQIVNDFQKGDIAEGYSVSREKKESFPLTVTSAQKNPTAFYLCASSIKGTGNSPLHFGNGTRLTVT.

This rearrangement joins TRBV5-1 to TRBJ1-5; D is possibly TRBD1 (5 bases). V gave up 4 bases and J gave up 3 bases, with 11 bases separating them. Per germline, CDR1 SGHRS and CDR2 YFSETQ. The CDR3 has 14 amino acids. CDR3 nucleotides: TGCGCCAGCAGCCTAACAGGTTCCAATCAGCCCCAGCATTTT. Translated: CASSLTGSNQPQHF.

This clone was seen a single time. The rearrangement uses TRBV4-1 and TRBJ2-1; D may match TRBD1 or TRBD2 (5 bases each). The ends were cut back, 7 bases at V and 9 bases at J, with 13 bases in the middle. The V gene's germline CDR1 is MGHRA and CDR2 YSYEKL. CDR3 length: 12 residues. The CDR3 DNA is TGCGCCAGCAAAGACAGTGGGGGTGAGCAGTTCTTC. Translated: CASKDSGGEQFF.

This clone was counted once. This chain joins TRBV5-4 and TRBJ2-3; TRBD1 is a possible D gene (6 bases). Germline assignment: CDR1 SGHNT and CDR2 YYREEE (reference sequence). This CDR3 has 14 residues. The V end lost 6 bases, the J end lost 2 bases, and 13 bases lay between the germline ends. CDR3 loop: CASTAAGATDTQYF. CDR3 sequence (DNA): TGTGCCAGCACCGCGGCAGGGGCCACAGATACGCAGTATTTT.

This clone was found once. CDR3 nucleotide sequence: TGCGCCAGCAGCTCCTACCCGGGACGAGTATCCGAGCAGTACTTC. Encoded protein: CASSSYPGRVSEQYF. The chain employs TRBV5-1 and TRBJ2-7, with D perhaps TRBD1 or TRBD2 (5 bases each). Trimming left V 3 bases short and J 6 bases short, with 19 bases between. The CDR3 loop spans 15 amino acids. Germline-derived CDR1 and CDR2 are SGHRS and YFSETQ. The complete variable domain, with remaining parts taken from reference TRBV5-1 and TRBJ2-7, reads KAGVTQTPRYLIKTRGQQVTLSCSPISGHRSVSWYQQTPGQGLQFLFEYFSETQRNKGNFPGRFSGRQFSNSRSEMNVSTLELGDSALYLCASSSYPGRVSEQYFGPGTRLTVT.

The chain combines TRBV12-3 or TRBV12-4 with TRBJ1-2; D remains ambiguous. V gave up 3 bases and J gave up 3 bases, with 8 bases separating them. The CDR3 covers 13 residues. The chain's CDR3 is CASSLSPDYGYTF. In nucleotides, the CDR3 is TGTGCCAGCAGTTTGAGTCCGGACTATGGCTACACCTTC.

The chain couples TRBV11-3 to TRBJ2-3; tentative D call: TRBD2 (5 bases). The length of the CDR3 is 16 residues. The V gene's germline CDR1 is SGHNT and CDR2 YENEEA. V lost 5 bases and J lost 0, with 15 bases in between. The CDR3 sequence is CASSPRSGTSTDTQYF. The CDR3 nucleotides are TGTGCCAGCAGCCCCCGAAGCGGAACTAGCACAGATACGCAGTATTTT.

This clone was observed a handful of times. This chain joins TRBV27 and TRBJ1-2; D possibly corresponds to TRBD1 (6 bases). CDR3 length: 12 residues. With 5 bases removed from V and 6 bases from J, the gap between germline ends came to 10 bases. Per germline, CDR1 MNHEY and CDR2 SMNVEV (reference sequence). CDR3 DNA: TGTGCCAGCAGTCTGACAGGAAATGGCTACACCTTC. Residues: CASSLTGNGYTF.

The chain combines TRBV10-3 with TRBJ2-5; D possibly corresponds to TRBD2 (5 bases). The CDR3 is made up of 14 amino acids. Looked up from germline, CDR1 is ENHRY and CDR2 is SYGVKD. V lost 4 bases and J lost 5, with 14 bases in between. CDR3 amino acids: CAISGEGSGETQYF. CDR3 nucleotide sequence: TGTGCCATCAGTGGTGAGGGATCCGGGGAGACCCAGTACTTC.

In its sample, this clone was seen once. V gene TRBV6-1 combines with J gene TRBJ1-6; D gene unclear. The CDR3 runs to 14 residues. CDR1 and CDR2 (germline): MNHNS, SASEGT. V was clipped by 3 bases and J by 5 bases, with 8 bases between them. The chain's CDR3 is CASSDTAHNSPLHF. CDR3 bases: TGTGCCAGCAGTGATACAGCCCATAATTCACCCCTCCACTTT.

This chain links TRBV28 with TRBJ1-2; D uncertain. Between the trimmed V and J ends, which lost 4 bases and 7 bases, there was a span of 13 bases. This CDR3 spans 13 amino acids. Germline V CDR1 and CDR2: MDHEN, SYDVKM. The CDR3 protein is CASSSLKGGGYTF. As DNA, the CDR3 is TGTGCCAGCAGTTCCCTTAAGGGAGGTGGCTACACCTTC.

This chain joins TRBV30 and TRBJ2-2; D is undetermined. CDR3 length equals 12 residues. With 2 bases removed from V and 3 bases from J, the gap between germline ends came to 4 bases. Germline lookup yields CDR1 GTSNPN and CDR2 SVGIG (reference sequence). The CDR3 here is CAWSTYTGELFF. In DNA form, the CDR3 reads TGTGCCTGGAGTACCTACACCGGGGAGCTGTTTTTT.

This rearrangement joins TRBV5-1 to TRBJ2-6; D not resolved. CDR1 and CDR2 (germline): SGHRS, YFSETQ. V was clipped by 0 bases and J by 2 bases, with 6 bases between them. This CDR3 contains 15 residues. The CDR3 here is CASSLEAAGANVLTF. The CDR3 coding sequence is TGCGCCAGCAGCTTGGAGGCAGCTGGGGCCAACGTCCTGACTTTC.

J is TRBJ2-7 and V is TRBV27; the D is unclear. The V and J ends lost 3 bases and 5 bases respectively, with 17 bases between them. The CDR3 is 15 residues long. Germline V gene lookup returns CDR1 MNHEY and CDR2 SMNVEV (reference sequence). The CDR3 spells CASSFSPIDLDEQYF. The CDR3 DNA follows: TGTGCCAGCAGTTTTTCCCCCATCGACCTAGACGAGCAGTACTTC.

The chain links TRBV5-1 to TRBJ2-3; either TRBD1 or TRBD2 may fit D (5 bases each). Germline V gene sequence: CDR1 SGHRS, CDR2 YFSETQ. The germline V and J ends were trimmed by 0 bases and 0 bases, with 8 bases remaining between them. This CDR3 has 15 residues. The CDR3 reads CASSLVGDSTDTQYF. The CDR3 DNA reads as TGCGCCAGCAGCTTGGTTGGGGACAGCACAGATACGCAGTATTTT.

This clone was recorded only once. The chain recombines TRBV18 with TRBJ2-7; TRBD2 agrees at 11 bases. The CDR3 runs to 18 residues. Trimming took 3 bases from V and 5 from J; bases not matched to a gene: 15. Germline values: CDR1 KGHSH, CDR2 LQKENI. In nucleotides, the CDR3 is TGTGCCAGCTCACCTTCGCCTAGCGGGAGGTTCACGAGGGACGAGCAGTACTTC. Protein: CASSPSPSGRFTRDEQYF.

The CDR3 spells CASSLGGNTEAFF. In nucleotides, the CDR3 is TGTGCCAGCAGTCTCGGGGGGAACACTGAAGCTTTCTTT. V is TRBV2 and J is TRBJ1-1; tentatively, D is TRBD1 (5 bases). The CDR3 contains 13 residues. Looked up from germline, CDR1 is SNHLY and CDR2 is FYNNEI. Trimming pared 5 bases from V and 1 base from J, leaving 8 bases between.

CDR3 nucleotides: TGTGCCTGGAGGACTAGCGGGAGGGTTGAAGAGCAGTTCTTC. It translates to CAWRTSGRVEEQFF. The rearrangement uses TRBV30 and TRBJ2-1, with TRBD2 matching 14 bases. This CDR3 has 14 residues. Per germline, CDR1 GTSNPN and CDR2 SVGIG (reference sequence). Trimming removed 3 bases from V and 10 bases from J; junction bases left unmatched: 5.

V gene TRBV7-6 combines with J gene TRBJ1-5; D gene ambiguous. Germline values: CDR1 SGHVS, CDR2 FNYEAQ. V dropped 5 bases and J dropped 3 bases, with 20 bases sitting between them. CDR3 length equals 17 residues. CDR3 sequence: CASSRYSSGILNQPQHF. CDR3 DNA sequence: TGTGCCAGCAGCCGCTACAGTTCCGGGATCCTCAATCAGCCCCAGCATTTT.

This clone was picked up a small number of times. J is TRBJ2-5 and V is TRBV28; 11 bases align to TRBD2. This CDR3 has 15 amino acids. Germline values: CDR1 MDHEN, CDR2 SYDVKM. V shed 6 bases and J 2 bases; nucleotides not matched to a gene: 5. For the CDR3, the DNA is TGTGCCAGCAGACTAAGACTAGCGGGACAAGAGACCCAGTACTTC. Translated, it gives CASRLRLAGQETQYF.

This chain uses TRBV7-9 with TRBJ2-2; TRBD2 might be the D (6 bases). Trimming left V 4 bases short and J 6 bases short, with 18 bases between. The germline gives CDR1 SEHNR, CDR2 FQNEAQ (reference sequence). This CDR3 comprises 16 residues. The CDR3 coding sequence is TGTGCCAGCAGCTCCGAACGACTAGTGTACGCCGGGGAGCTGTTTTTT. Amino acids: CASSSERLVYAGELFF. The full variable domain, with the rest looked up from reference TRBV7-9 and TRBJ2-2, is DTGVSQNPRHKITKRGQNVTFRCDPISEHNRLYWYRQTLGQGPEFLTYFQNEAQLEKSRLLSDRFSAERPKGSFSTLEIQRTEQGDSAMYLCASSSERLVYAGELFFGEGSRLTVL.

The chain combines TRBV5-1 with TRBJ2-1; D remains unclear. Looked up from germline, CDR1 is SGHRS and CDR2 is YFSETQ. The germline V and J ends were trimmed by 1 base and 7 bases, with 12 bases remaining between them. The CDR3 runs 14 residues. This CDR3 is CASSLRAGMNEQFF. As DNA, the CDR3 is TGCGCCAGCAGCTTGCGGGCCGGAATGAATGAGCAGTTCTTC.

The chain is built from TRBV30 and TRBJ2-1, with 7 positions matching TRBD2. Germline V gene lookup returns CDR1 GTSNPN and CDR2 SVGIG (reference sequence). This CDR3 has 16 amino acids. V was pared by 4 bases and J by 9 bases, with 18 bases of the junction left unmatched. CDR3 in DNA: TGTGCCTGGACCCCCCCTGGGGCGGGAGACGTTAGTGAGCAGTTCTTC. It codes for CAWTPPGAGDVSEQFF. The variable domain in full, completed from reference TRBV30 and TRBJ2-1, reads SQTIHQWPATLVQPVGSPLSLECTVEGTSNPNLYWYRQAAGRGLQLLFYSVGIGQISSEVPQNLSASRPQDRQFILSSKKLLLSDSGFYLCAWTPPGAGDVSEQFFGPGTRLTVL.

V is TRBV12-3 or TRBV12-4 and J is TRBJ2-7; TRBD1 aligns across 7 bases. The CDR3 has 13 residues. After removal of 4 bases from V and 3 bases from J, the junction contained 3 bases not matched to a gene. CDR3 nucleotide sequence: TGTGCCAGCAGTTCTAACAGGGGCTACGAGCAGTACTTC. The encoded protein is CASSSNRGYEQYF.

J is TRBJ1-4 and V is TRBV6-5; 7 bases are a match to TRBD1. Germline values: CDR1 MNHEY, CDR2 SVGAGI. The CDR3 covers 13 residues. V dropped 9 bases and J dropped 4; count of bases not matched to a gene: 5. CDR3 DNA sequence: TGTGCCAGTTCTACAGGGGTTAATGAAAAACTGTTTTTT. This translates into CASSTGVNEKLFF.

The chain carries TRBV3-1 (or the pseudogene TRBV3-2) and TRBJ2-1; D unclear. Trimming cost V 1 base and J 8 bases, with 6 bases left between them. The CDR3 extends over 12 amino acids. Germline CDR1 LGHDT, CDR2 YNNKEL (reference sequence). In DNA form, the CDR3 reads TGTGCCAGCAGCCAAGGGGGTTATGAGCAGTTCTTC. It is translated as CASSQGGYEQFF.

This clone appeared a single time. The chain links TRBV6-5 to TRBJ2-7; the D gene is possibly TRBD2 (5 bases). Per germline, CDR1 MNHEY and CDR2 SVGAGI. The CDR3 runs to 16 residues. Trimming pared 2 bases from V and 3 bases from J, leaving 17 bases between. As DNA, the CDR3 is TGTGCCAGCAGTTACACACAAGGAGGACTGATCTACGAGCAGTACTTC. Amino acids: CASSYTQGGLIYEQYF.